One sample yielded the 28 T cell receptor beta chains listed below, sequenced in a study of TIL therapy for anti-PD-1-resistant metastatic lung cancer. Sequencing used immunoSEQ v3. The assay was immunoSEQ multiplex PCR, and TCRdb's table has in-frame clones only and misses some. This repertoire shows more than 20,000 clones, 60% to 80% found once; its top ten account for 15% to 20%. Time point indicated: pre-treatment sample, taken before nivolumab and TIL therapy. Tumor tissue came from excised metastases, mostly pleural nodules or supraclavicular lymph nodes. Specimen: tumor tissue, collected at baseline. These TCRs come from a woman aged 30-79 years with non-small cell lung cancer.

The V gene is TRBV5-1, the J gene TRBJ2-7, with D possibly TRBD2 on 6 matching bases. This CDR3 has 15 amino acids. The germline CDR1 and CDR2 sequences are SGHRS and YFSETQ. V was shortened by 0 bases and J by 2 bases, with 12 bases between the two germline ends. The CDR3 nucleotides are TGCGCCAGCAGCTTGGATGGGGCGGGGACCTACGAGCAGTACTTC. It specifies CASSLDGAGTYEQYF.

The chain recombines TRBV27 with TRBJ2-7; D gene ambiguous. The V gene lost 10 bases and the J gene lost 4 bases, with 14 bases spanning the gap. CDR1 MNHEY and CDR2 SMNVEV come from the germline V gene (reference sequence). The CDR3 has 12 amino acids. As DNA, the CDR3 is TGTGCCACCTTGGACGGGCGATACGAGCAGTACTTC. Translating gives CATLDGRYEQYF.

This clone was seen only a few times. This chain connects TRBV11-2 to TRBJ1-2; D unclear. The germline V gene has CDR1 SGHAT and CDR2 FQNNGV. Trimming pared 0 bases from V and 0 bases from J, leaving 17 bases between. This CDR3 is 18 amino acids long. In DNA form, the CDR3 reads TGTGCCAGCAGCTTAGATCTGGGAGTCCGACCATCTAACTATGGCTACACCTTC. This sequence encodes CASSLDLGVRPSNYGYTF.

The CDR3 nucleotides are TGCGCCAGCAGCTTGAGTGGGCGTAAGAACACTGAAGCTTTCTTT. Translation: CASSLSGRKNTEAFF. The chain carries TRBV5-1 and TRBJ1-1; no clear D. This CDR3 is 15 amino acids long. Per the germline V gene, CDR1 is SGHRS and CDR2 is YFSETQ. The V gene lost 1 base and the J gene lost 1 base, with 11 bases spanning the gap.

The rearrangement uses TRBV2 and TRBJ1-5; D is unresolved. The germline V gene encodes CDR1 SNHLY and CDR2 FYNNEI. The CDR3 has 10 residues. The germline V and J ends were trimmed by 8 bases and 7 bases, with 6 bases remaining between them. CDR3 sequence: CASGQQPQHF. The CDR3 DNA reads as TGTGCCAGCGGGCAGCAGCCCCAGCATTTT.

The genes are TRBV29-1 and TRBJ1-4; D call uncertain. CDR3 size: 11 residues. Trimming removed 3 bases from V and 8 bases from J, with 7 bases in between. CDR1 and CDR2 from the germline V gene are SQVTM and ANQGSEA. CDR3 coding DNA: TGCAGCGTTGATGCGGGGGAAAAACTGTTTTTT. It encodes CSVDAGEKLFF.

The V and J genes are TRBV29-1 and TRBJ2-7; 9 bases line up with TRBD1. Germline CDR1 is SQVTM and CDR2 is ANQGSEA. V dropped 6 bases and J dropped 4; count of bases not matched to a gene: 4. This CDR3 is 12 amino acids long. CDR3 DNA: TGCAGCGTCCTCGGACAGGGGTACGAGCAGTACTTC. Translating gives CSVLGQGYEQYF.

The V call is TRBV18, the J call TRBJ1-1; D gene ambiguous. CDR3 size: 13 residues. V was shortened by 3 bases and J by 1 base, with 6 bases between the two germline ends. Germline V gene lookup returns CDR1 KGHSH and CDR2 LQKENI. The chain's CDR3 is CASSPTANTEAFF. CDR3 nucleotides: TGTGCCAGCTCACCCACGGCGAACACTGAAGCTTTCTTT.

The J gene is TRBJ2-2, the V gene TRBV11-3; D is unclear. The V end was cut by 2 bases, the J end by 5 bases, with 6 bases between. Germline V CDR1 and CDR2: SGHNT, YENEEA. This CDR3 comprises 13 residues. CDR3: CASSLQMTGELFF. The CDR3 DNA follows: TGTGCCAGCAGCTTACAAATGACCGGGGAGCTGTTTTTT.

This sequence joins TRBV5-1 and TRBJ2-1, with 13 nucleotides matching TRBD2. CDR1 is SGHRS, CDR2 YFSETQ, per germline. Trimming removed 0 bases from V and 8 bases from J; junction bases left unmatched: 5. The length of the CDR3 is 16 residues. CDR3 bases: TGCGCCAGCAGCTTGGTCGGACTAGCGGGAGTAGATGAGCAGTTCTTC. Its translation is CASSLVGLAGVDEQFF.

This chain links TRBV2 with TRBJ1-3; D ambiguous. CDR3 size: 14 residues. Trimming removed 4 bases from V and 1 base from J, with 8 bases in between. Germline V gives CDR1 SNHLY, CDR2 FYNNEI. The chain's CDR3 is CASSGDPSGNTIYF. In nucleotides, the CDR3 is TGTGCCAGCAGTGGAGATCCATCTGGAAACACCATATATTTT.

V gene TRBV19 combines with J gene TRBJ1-4; 9 positions agree with TRBD1. The CDR3 loop spans 15 amino acids. Germline lookup yields CDR1 LNHDA and CDR2 SQIVND (reference sequence). Germline trimming cut 9 bases from V and 4 bases from J; bases unmatched to any gene: 9. The CDR3 DNA is TGTGCCAGCCGCTCGGGACAGGGTATTAATGAAAAACTGTTTTTT. Protein product: CASRSGQGINEKLFF.

This rearrangement joins TRBV6-6 to TRBJ1-2; no firm D call. There are 13 residues in the CDR3. In germline, CDR1 is MNHNY, CDR2 SVGAGI (reference sequence). The V end lost 11 bases, the J end lost 0 bases, and 13 bases lay between the germline ends. This CDR3 reads CALAKAANYGYTF. CDR3 coding DNA: TGTGCCCTCGCCAAGGCAGCTAACTATGGCTACACCTTC.

The CDR3 DNA follows: TGCGCCAGCAGGGACTCGGGGGCAGCTAATGAAAAACTGTTTTTT. Translated: CASRDSGAANEKLFF. The chain uses TRBV5-1 and TRBJ1-4; tentative D call: TRBD1 (6 bases). V lost 5 bases and J lost 3, with 14 bases in between. Germline V gene data show CDR1 as SGHRS and CDR2 as YFSETQ. This CDR3 has 15 amino acids.

V and J are TRBV11-2 and TRBJ1-2; tentatively, D is TRBD1 (5 bases). This CDR3 comprises 14 residues. Trimming pared 0 bases from V and 7 bases from J, leaving 12 bases between. The germline V gene has CDR1 SGHAT and CDR2 FQNNGV. CDR3 protein: CASSLEPAGAGYTF. The CDR3 DNA is TGTGCCAGCAGCTTAGAACCGGCCGGGGCTGGCTACACCTTC.

The genes are TRBV19 and TRBJ1-5; no clear D gene. The CDR3 loop spans 15 amino acids. Trimming took off 3 bases at V and 0 bases at J, with 9 bases between the two ends. Per the germline V gene, CDR1 is LNHDA and CDR2 is SQIVND (reference sequence). DNA for the CDR3: TGTGCCAGTAGTATTATTCAGAATAGCAATCAGCCCCAGCATTTT. Translating gives CASSIIQNSNQPQHF.

For the CDR3, the DNA is TGTGCCAGCAGTTTATCCGGACTAGCGGGGTACAATGAGCAGTTCTTC. Protein: CASSLSGLAGYNEQFF. The chain combines TRBV27 with TRBJ2-1, with TRBD2 identical over 12 bases. J was trimmed by 4 bases and V by 0 bases; bases with no gene match: 1. The CDR3 has 16 amino acids. CDR1 and CDR2 from the germline V gene are MNHEY and SMNVEV (reference sequence).

The chain uses TRBV11-2 and TRBJ2-1; D uncertain. The germline V gene encodes CDR1 SGHAT and CDR2 FQNNGV. V lost 0 bases and J lost 7, with 28 bases in between. The CDR3 is made up of 20 amino acids. As DNA, the CDR3 is TGTGCCAGCAGCTTAGACGTATTAGGACCAGCGCGACCTCCGGGTAATGAGCAGTTCTTC. Translating it yields CASSLDVLGPARPPGNEQFF.

V usage is TRBV5-4 and J usage is TRBJ1-3; 8 positions match TRBD1. This CDR3 contains 15 residues. Looked up from germline, CDR1 is SGHNT and CDR2 is YYREEE (reference sequence). V lost 4 bases, J lost 5 bases, and 8 bases stayed unmatched. The CDR3 loop reads CASSNSRGQRNTIYF. In DNA, the CDR3 is TGTGCCAGCAGCAATTCCAGGGGGCAAAGAAACACCATATATTTT.

The rearrangement uses TRBV6-4 and TRBJ2-2, with D possibly matching TRBD2 (5 bases). V lost 2 bases, J lost 4 bases, and 11 bases lay in between. The CDR3 is 15 amino acids. The germline V gene has CDR1 MRHNA and CDR2 SNTAGT. DNA of the CDR3: TGTGCCAGCAGTGACCGCGAGGGTCGCACCGGGGAGCTGTTTTTT. Its protein is CASSDREGRTGELFF.

V gene TRBV5-1 combines with J gene TRBJ2-3, with D uncertain. Germline CDR1 reads SGHRS; CDR2 reads YFSETQ. The CDR3 contains 16 residues. Between the trimmed V and J ends, which lost 0 bases and 0 bases, there was a span of 11 bases. The CDR3 protein is CASSLGVAVSTDTQYF. CDR3 coding DNA: TGCGCCAGCAGCTTGGGGGTAGCAGTCAGCACAGATACGCAGTATTTT.

V is TRBV7-6 and J is TRBJ2-7, with D tentatively TRBD1 or TRBD2 (5 bases each). CDR3 length: 13 residues. Per germline, CDR1 SGHVS and CDR2 FNYEAQ. Between the trimmed V and J ends, which lost 2 bases and 7 bases, there was a span of 12 bases. CDR3 nucleotides: TGTGCCAGCAGCTTAAAGGTAGGGGAGGAGCAGTACTTC. It yields the protein CASSLKVGEEQYF.

This clone appeared a few times. The V call is TRBV19, the J call TRBJ2-4; perhaps TRBD2 as D (5 bases). The germline V and J ends were trimmed by 7 bases and 6 bases, with 13 bases remaining between them. The CDR3 has 13 residues. Germline CDR1 and CDR2: LNHDA and SQIVND (reference sequence). The CDR3 sequence: CASKGSWGNIQYF. CDR3 nucleotides: TGTGCCAGTAAAGGGAGCTGGGGAAACATTCAGTACTTC.

The rearrangement uses TRBV6-6 and TRBJ2-2; D is possibly TRBD1 or TRBD2 (5 bases each). Between the trimmed V and J ends, which lost 0 bases and 6 bases, there was a span of 14 bases. CDR3 size: 16 residues. Per germline, CDR1 MNHNY and CDR2 SVGAGI (reference sequence). The CDR3: CASSYSSGPTPGELFF. CDR3 DNA sequence: TGTGCCAGCAGTTACTCTTCGGGACCCACCCCCGGGGAGCTGTTTTTT.

The chain employs TRBV29-1 and TRBJ2-3; D unresolved. CDR1 and CDR2 (germline): SQVTM, ANQGSEA. V was pared by 6 bases and J by 0 bases, with 16 bases between. The CDR3 is 15 residues long. This CDR3 reads CSVVRLVPSTDTQYF. The CDR3 nucleotides are TGCAGCGTCGTTCGACTCGTACCTAGCACAGATACGCAGTATTTT.

V gene TRBV6-1 combines with J gene TRBJ2-7, with 9 bases aligning to TRBD1. V was pared by 6 bases and J by 2 bases, with 8 bases of the junction left unmatched. Germline loops: CDR1 MNHNS, CDR2 SASEGT. This CDR3 comprises 15 residues. The CDR3 is CASSVDRGGTYEQYF. CDR3 bases: TGTGCCAGCAGCGTGGACAGGGGAGGTACCTACGAGCAGTACTTC.

V gene TRBV6-5 combines with J gene TRBJ1-3; a possible D gene is TRBD1 (5 bases). Trimming cost V 11 bases and J 4 bases, with 15 bases left between them. The germline gives CDR1 MNHEY, CDR2 SVGAGI. The CDR3 covers 13 residues. The DNA for the CDR3 is TGTGCCGTTGGCTTGGGGGGAGGAAACACCATATATTTT. It is translated as CAVGLGGGNTIYF.

The rearrangement uses TRBV19 and TRBJ2-5, with a tentative D call TRBD2 (5 bases). V was trimmed by 7 bases and J by 4 bases, leaving 13 bases between them. This CDR3 region has 13 residues. Germline V gene lookup returns CDR1 LNHDA and CDR2 SQIVND (reference sequence). The CDR3 region is CASNGKVGETQYF. CDR3 DNA sequence: TGTGCCAGTAACGGGAAAGTCGGAGAGACCCAGTACTTC.